This TCR beta chain was identified in a study of T cell responses to AZD1222 COVID-19 vaccine. Study-wide results and caveats: Females outnumbered males among donors, who were mostly white British; clonal diversity was possibly underestimated.

In the case of this clone: The antigen is undetermined.

Sequenced by immunoSEQ multiplex PCR; TCRdb stores in-frame clones only, minus some. The sample holds 35,000 to 55,000 clones, over 75% seen once. The CDR3 consists of 14 residues. Trimming left V 4 bases short and J 3 bases short, with 11 bases between. From germline, CDR1 is KGHDR and CDR2 SFDVKD. The source was peripheral blood, collected 28 days after the second dose of the MenACWY control vaccine. This sequence was found in an adult who received the MenACWY meningococcal vaccine as a control. The chain employs TRBV24-1 and TRBJ1-1; D not certain. As DNA, the CDR3 is TGTGCCACCAGTGACCCCCGGAGGGACACTGAAGCTTTCTTT. Translation: CATSDPRRDTEAFF.